This T cell receptor beta chain was sequenced in a study of CD8 T cells in ankylosing spondylitis. This clonotype was detected ten times or more. TCRdb passed the 5' RACE reads through MiXCR, listing each CDR3 protein once. Of 210,000 or so distinct CDR3 sequences listed, roughly 24% are singletons. This TCR came from a male donor with ankylosing spondylitis or in good health (not recorded which). The sample was blood, either unsorted or a sorted T cell fraction (not recorded which).

CDR3 sequence: CASRPGGGTGVGEQFF. Here the CDR3 DNA reads TGTGCCAGCAGACCCGGCGGGGGGACAGGGGTGGGTGAGCAGTTCTTC. This sequence joins TRBV7-8 and TRBJ2-1, with 10 bases identical to TRBD1. Germline CDR1 reads SGHVS; CDR2 reads FQNEAQ. The CDR3 runs 16 residues. The trim removed 6 bases at V and 9 bases at J, leaving 14 bases unmatched.